The rows below give T cell receptor beta chains drawn from one sample of a study of human T cells and chemical hapten exposure. TCRdb itself ran the RACE reads through MiXCR, one entry per CDR3 protein. The sample has roughly 360,000 distinct CDR3 sequences; about 4.4% are singletons. The specimen was whole blood, collected in connection with sensitization to the hapten diphenylcyclopropenone (DPC). Source of these receptors: a woman in her 50s with alopecia areata. Some clones in this sample may be carry-over from other donors' samples. Both conserved end residues are trimmed from each CDR3. A D gene is named only where the DNA matches it firmly. For some rows the clone size is stated as once, few or many, or as a class when expanded; others skip it.

v_call	j_call	d_call	clone_size	cdr3_aa
TRBV5-1	TRBJ1-3	TRBD1	NA	ASSLERGLVDTIY
TRBV7-2	TRBJ1-5	TRBD1	many	ASSVDRGNQPQH
TRBV5-5	TRBJ1-1	NA	many	ASSLERVGTEAF
TRBV7-2	TRBJ1-1	NA	NA	ASSSLVHRGNTEAF
TRBV6-2/TRBV6-3	TRBJ1-5	NA	many	ASSYGGTRSNQPQH
TRBV12-3/TRBV12-4	TRBJ2-7	NA	NA	ASSFLPTYEQY
TRBV2	TRBJ1-5	TRBD1	many	ASSRATGGNQPQH
TRBV6-5	TRBJ1-6	NA	many	ASSYSIGSGSPLH
TRBV20-1	TRBJ2-1	NA	NA	SARDTTLYNEQF
TRBV7-9	TRBJ2-3	TRBD2	few	ASSSTSGKADTQY
TRBV12-3/TRBV12-4	TRBJ1-4	NA	many	ASSRYGFHNEKLF
TRBV2	TRBJ2-7	NA	few	ASSPSGDYEQY
TRBV13	TRBJ1-6	NA	few	ASSLEGDRNSPLH
TRBV6-6	TRBJ1-4	NA	few	ASSYLGFWEKLF
TRBV28	TRBJ2-7	TRBD2	many	ASTRQRGGPDEQY
TRBV20-1	TRBJ2-3	NA	NA	SAKFHQQQY
TRBV29-1	TRBJ1-5	TRBD1	many	SVAGQGGQPQH
TRBV5-1	TRBJ2-7	NA	many	ASSLEVRISSYEQY
TRBV20-1	TRBJ2-3	NA	few	SARGGAPDTQY
TRBV14	TRBJ1-2	NA	few	ASSQLTFNYGYT
TRBV2	TRBJ2-1	NA	many	ASVAVGRPGPSEF
TRBV20-1	TRBJ2-3	NA	few	SARDSGRDTQY
TRBV29-1	TRBJ1-4	NA	many	SVSERNEKLF
TRBV20-1	TRBJ1-4	NA	many	SARAGVQEKLF
TRBV7-7	TRBJ2-3	NA	few	ASSALPRVRLLDTQY
TRBV3-1	TRBJ1-5	NA	many	ASSQDLNQPQH
TRBV20-1	TRBJ2-1	NA	many	SARDNRRSTDEQF
TRBV6-5	TRBJ2-5	TRBD1	few	ASRLGQGAGTQY
TRBV20-1	TRBJ1-5	TRBD1	many	SARTGRGGNQPQH
TRBV29-1	TRBJ2-2	NA	many	SVGQGGNTGELF
TRBV12-3/TRBV12-4	TRBJ1-2	NA	few	ASSLRVSYGYT
TRBV7-7	TRBJ2-2	TRBD1	many	ASSLTGGRTGELF
TRBV10-3	TRBJ1-5	NA	few	AISVSGGRGNQPQH
TRBV4-3	TRBJ2-3	TRBD2	many	ASSQAPFSPGLAGSRDTQY
TRBV24-1	TRBJ2-3	TRBD1	many	ATQGQTTDTQY
TRBV24-1	TRBJ2-1	NA	NA	ATSDIYNEQF
TRBV11-2	TRBJ1-1	NA	NA	ASSLWGETEAF
TRBV6-6	TRBJ1-1	NA	NA	ATKEFGEAF
TRBV11-2	TRBJ2-3	TRBD2	many	ASSPFTGRADTQY
TRBV10-3	TRBJ2-7	TRBD2	many	AIGPTGGNEQY
TRBV12-3/TRBV12-4	TRBJ1-6	TRBD1	many	ASRGDSSYNSPLH
TRBV6-1	TRBJ1-2	TRBD1	many	ASSESPGQGGYGYT
TRBV6-2/TRBV6-3	TRBJ1-3	NA	many	ASSYNGLSGNTIY
TRBV20-1	TRBJ2-1	TRBD2	NA	SELLAGGRDEQF
TRBV28	TRBJ2-5	TRBD1	many	ASSFGQGAEETQY